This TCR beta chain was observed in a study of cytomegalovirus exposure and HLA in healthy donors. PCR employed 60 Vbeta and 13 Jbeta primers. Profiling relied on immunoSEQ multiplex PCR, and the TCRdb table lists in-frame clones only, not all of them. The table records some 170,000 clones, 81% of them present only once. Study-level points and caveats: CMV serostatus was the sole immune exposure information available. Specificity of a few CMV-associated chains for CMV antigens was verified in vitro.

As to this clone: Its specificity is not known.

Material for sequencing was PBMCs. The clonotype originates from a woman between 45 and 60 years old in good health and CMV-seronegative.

This CDR3 is CASSVGPGQGLNTEAFF. Written as DNA, the CDR3 is TGTGCCAGCAGCGTAGGACCGGGACAGGGGTTGAACACTGAAGCTTTCTTT. The V and J genes are TRBV9 and TRBJ1-1; TRBD1 matches at 10 bases. Losses at the gene ends were 0 bases for V and 0 bases for J; bases not matched to a gene: 5. The CDR3 spans 17 residues. Germline-derived CDR1 and CDR2 are SGDLS and YYNGEE.